The clone carrying this TCR beta chain appeared a single time. Its antigen remains unidentified. Method: immunoSEQ multiplex PCR; TCRdb's copy keeps in-frame clones and lacks some. The repertoire holds over 700,000 clones, with 55% to 75% as singletons. CDR1 and CDR2 from the germline V gene are MDHEN and SYDVKM. Losses at the gene ends were 5 bases for V and 5 bases for J; bases not matched to a gene: 8. CDR3 length: 14 amino acids. This record comes from a study of shared clonotypes between healthy human individuals. Study-wide results and limits: Memory subsets had estimated richness that was generally smaller than that of naive subsets.

The specimen sequenced was memory CD4+ T cells sorted from blood. Specified subset: CD45RA-negative fraction. The rearrangement uses TRBV28 and TRBJ2-7, with TRBD2 matching over 8 bases. The TCR was taken from a woman younger than 45 in good health. As DNA, the CDR3 is TGTGCCAGCAGTACGGGAGGGCTAGCTGACGAGCAGTACTTC. Amino acids: CASSTGGLADEQYF.